The 10 T cell receptor beta chains below all came from one sample that was sequenced in a study of tissue T cells after allogeneic stem cell transplantation. Generated by immunoSEQ multiplex PCR, the TCRdb table keeps only in-frame clones and is missing some. The data show under 4,000 clones, with 55% to 75% seen just once and about a sixth held by the top ten. This material consisted of tissue from the right colon, taken at autopsy. All receptors come from a male donor aged 60 or older with lung cancer.

The chain links TRBV27 to TRBJ2-7; 12 bases fit TRBD2. The CDR3 covers 15 residues. Unmatched junction bases numbered 4, after V lost 5 bases and J lost 2 bases. Germline V gene sequence: CDR1 MNHEY, CDR2 SMNVEV (reference sequence). CDR3 region: CASSRPSGRAYEQYF. CDR3 DNA sequence: TGTGCCAGCAGTCGACCTAGCGGGAGGGCCTACGAGCAGTACTTC.

This chain uses TRBV7-2 with TRBJ2-1, with D perhaps TRBD2 (7 bases). Trimming cost V 1 base and J 3 bases, with 16 bases left between them. The length of the CDR3 is 17 residues. Looked up from germline, CDR1 is SGHTA and CDR2 is FQGNSA. The CDR3 bases are TGTGCCAGCAGCTTAGAGTGGGGGGGGCACTACTACAATGAGCAGTTCTTC. It specifies CASSLEWGGHYYNEQFF.

The chain uses TRBV14 and TRBJ2-7, with 7 bases matching TRBD2. This CDR3 region has 16 residues. From germline, CDR1 is SGHDN and CDR2 FVKESK. The J segment lost 1 base and the V segment lost 4 bases, leaving 10 bases of the junction unmatched. The CDR3 region has the DNA TGTGCCAGCAGCCTCACCCTAGGGGAGGGTTCCTACGAGCAGTACTTC. This translates into CASSLTLGEGSYEQYF. Combining the CDR3 with reference TRBV14 and TRBJ2-7 gives the whole variable domain EAGVTQFPSHSVIEKGQTVTLRCDPISGHDNLYWYRRVMGKEIKFLLHFVKESKQDESGMPNNRFLAERTGGTYSTLKVQPAELEDSGVYFCASSLTLGEGSYEQYFGPGTRLTVT.

The genes are TRBV28 and TRBJ1-6; TRBD1 matches 9 bases. CDR1 MDHEN and CDR2 SYDVKM come from the germline V gene. V shed 10 bases, J shed 4 bases, and the junction held 8 bases outside the gene matches. This CDR3 contains 15 residues. CDR3 bases: TGTGCCACCTCGAAACAGGGGGCTTATAATTCACCCCTCCACTTT. Its protein product is CATSKQGAYNSPLHF.

This clone was found a few times. V and J are TRBV7-9 and TRBJ1-1; D ambiguous. Deletions cut 4 bases from V and 2 bases from J, with 14 bases between. The germline V gene has CDR1 SEHNR and CDR2 FQNEAQ (reference sequence). CDR3 size: 15 residues. The CDR3 DNA reads as TGTGCCAGCAGCTCCCTCGAGCTAGCCAACACTGAAGCTTTCTTT. Amino acid sequence: CASSSLELANTEAFF.

The chain employs TRBV6-5 and TRBJ2-7; D perhaps matches TRBD2 (6 bases). CDR3 length equals 13 residues. Per the germline V gene, CDR1 is MNHEY and CDR2 is SVGAGI. The germline V and J ends were trimmed by 7 bases and 2 bases, with 12 bases remaining between them. CDR3 loop: CASTPSGAYEQYF. The CDR3 nucleotides are TGTGCCAGCACCCCGTCGGGGGCCTACGAGCAGTACTTC.

The chain combines TRBV27 with TRBJ2-6; 11 bases are a match to TRBD1. The ends lost 3 bases at V and 3 bases at J; junction bases unmatched: 7. The CDR3 is 18 residues long. Per the germline V gene, CDR1 is MNHEY and CDR2 is SMNVEV (reference sequence). The CDR3 DNA reads TGTGCCAGCAGTTTGCTGGGACAGGGGGGTTTTGGGGCCAACGTCCTGACTTTC. This sequence encodes CASSLLGQGGFGANVLTF.

The chain is built from TRBV30 and TRBJ1-5; unclear D gene. CDR3 size: 16 residues. Germline CDR1 and CDR2: GTSNPN and SVGIG (reference sequence). Trimming pared 0 bases from V and 0 bases from J, leaving 12 bases between. The CDR3 sequence is CAWSVTSYLSNQPQHF. In DNA, the CDR3 is TGTGCCTGGAGTGTAACGTCCTACCTTAGCAATCAGCCCCAGCATTTT.

This chain connects TRBV29-1 to TRBJ1-5, with 8 bases that match TRBD1. The V segment lost 5 bases and the J segment 3 bases; nucleotides outside the gene matches: 9. This CDR3 contains 15 residues. CDR1 and CDR2 from the germline V gene are SQVTM and ANQGSEA. The CDR3 region is CSVIPGQDSNQPQHF. CDR3 in DNA: TGCAGCGTTATACCGGGACAGGATTCCAATCAGCCCCAGCATTTT.

The chain carries TRBV7-9 and TRBJ2-1; D is undetermined. Trimming removed 3 bases from V and 8 bases from J, with 8 bases in between. The germline V gene encodes CDR1 SEHNR and CDR2 FQNEAQ (reference sequence). This CDR3 has 12 residues. The CDR3 DNA sequence: TGTGCCAGCAGCTTGGTAGGTGATGAGCAGTTCTTC. This gives the protein CASSLVGDEQFF.